This T cell receptor (beta chain) was observed in a study of blood T cell repertoires in COVID-19 (dated by TCRdb to 2019 to 2021). About the study as a whole: Collaborator samples came from the United States, Italy and Spain and covered acute and convalescent phases of COVID-19. Where available, HLA class I and class II types were obtained from metadata supplied by the sample provider rather than from assay-based typing. A de-identified subject ID, COVID-19 status, age in years and sex were almost always included in the sample metadata. The repertoires were released in a freely available public database intended as a resource for research on the immune response to SARS-CoV-2. The prospective study material was composed of cDNA or gDNA derived from T cells, B-cell-depleted T cells, or PBMCs. The samples were drawn from two sources: the first 160 participants of the ongoing ImmuneRACE study, and 1,000 to 1,500 subjects contributed by 6 global collaborators. The dataset comprised deeply sampled blood TCRbeta repertoires from subjects exposed to, actively infected with, or recovered from COVID-19. Results the study describes overall, beyond this receptor: The amount of clinical and demographic metadata varied by source and participant and was provided uncurated.

TCRbeta CDR3 regions were amplified from genomic DNA by means of the immunoSEQ Assay, a bias-controlled multiplex PCR. For the original study's pipeline: Within the assay, amplification of reference gene primers was used to estimate how many nucleated cells each sample contained. To quantify the absolute abundance of each unique TCRbeta CDR3 rearrangement, sequence reads were collapsed and filtered. For each sample, productive Simpson clonality was calculated as the square root of Simpson's diversity index across productive rearrangements. What TCRdb holds here is the immuneACCESS table cut down to in-frame rearrangements. Part of the clones is not present; checked against another copy, under half of the missing clones reflect an unresolved V gene, and the others are unexplained. Clone size and the V and J calls come from that table; the DNA yielded D and trimming. The sample table records 20,000 to 25,000 clones; roughly four fifths of these occur just once. Around 21% of the sample goes to the ten largest clones.

Collaborating institutions collected whole blood in K2EDTA tubes following their own protocols. For TCRbeta analysis, collaborators shipped samples as frozen whole blood, isolated PBMCs, or DNA extracted from either of those sample types. The CDR3, from cysteine to phenylalanine, totals 12 residues. The CDR3 DNA has 36 bases and is translated from base 1. The V and J ends are trimmed by 5 bases and 12 bases, leaving 14 bases between them. The germline V gene (reference sequence) specifies MNHEY as CDR1 and SMNVEV as CDR2. To note about this clone: Its antigen specificity is not known. No qualities accompany the bases; no much larger clone lies one base away.

Rearrangement joined TRBV27 to TRBJ2-1; the D gene is perhaps TRBD2, on 5 matching bases. Sequencing used peripheral blood. The clonotype comes from a human donor in a cohort sampled during active or convalescent COVID-19. The CDR3 region has the sequence CASSPIVGGQFF. DNA sequence: TGTGCCAGCAGTCCAATAGTAGGAGGGCAGTTCTTC.